The 10 T cell receptor beta chains reported below all come from one sample, sequenced in a study of cytomegalovirus exposure and HLA in healthy donors. The PCR ran on 60 Vbeta and 13 Jbeta primers. Data came from immunoSEQ multiplex PCR; TCRdb stores just in-frame clones and leaves some out. The sample lists roughly 130,000 clones; over 60% were seen once. The sequencing sample was made of PBMCs. Every receptor here comes from a woman aged 55-70 years in good health and CMV-seronegative.

This chain connects TRBV19 to TRBJ2-1; maybe TRBD2 (6 bases). Germline lookup yields CDR1 LNHDA and CDR2 SQIVND (reference sequence). The CDR3 extends over 14 amino acids. V lost 7 bases and J 0 bases, leaving 10 bases between the germline ends. The CDR3 reads CASMGGSSYNEQFF. The CDR3 DNA sequence: TGTGCCAGTATGGGAGGTAGCTCCTACAATGAGCAGTTCTTC.

There are a few counts of this clone. The genes are TRBV21-1 and TRBJ1-4. TRBV21-1 is a documented pseudogene. There are 14 residues in the CDR3. In DNA form, the CDR3 reads TGTGCCAGCAGCAAAGCAGGGAAGGGAGGAAAACTGTTTTTT. It specifies CASSKAGKGGKLFF.

This chain uses TRBV7-8 with TRBJ2-7, with D possibly TRBD2 on 6 matching bases. The CDR3 is 17 amino acids. Per the germline V gene, CDR1 is SGHVS and CDR2 is FQNEAQ. Trimming removed 1 base at V and 0 bases at J, with 16 bases between. This CDR3 reads CASSLGPGTYSSYEQYF. The CDR3 nucleotides are TGTGCCAGCAGCTTAGGGCCCGGGACTTATAGCTCCTACGAGCAGTACTTC.

The chain recombines TRBV5-4 with TRBJ2-3; a possible D gene is TRBD2 (6 bases). Trimming cost V 4 bases and J 10 bases, with 13 bases left between them. CDR1 is SGHNT and CDR2 is YYREEE in the germline V gene (reference sequence). The CDR3 loop spans 12 amino acids. CDR3 protein: CASSPGLPSQYF. CDR3 nucleotide sequence: TGTGCCAGCAGCCCGGGACTCCCTTCGCAGTATTTT.

The rearrangement links TRBV19 to TRBJ2-2, with 11 positions matching TRBD1. The CDR3 is 16 residues long. Germline values: CDR1 LNHDA, CDR2 SQIVND (reference sequence). Trimming took 6 bases from V and 4 from J; bases not matched to a gene: 7. The CDR3, as DNA: TGTGCCAGTAGCGACGGGACAGGGGGTGGCACCGGGGAGCTGTTTTTT. Translating it yields CASSDGTGGGTGELFF. Looking up the rest from reference TRBV19 and TRBJ2-2 gives the full variable domain: DGGITQSPKYLFRKEGQNVTLSCEQNLNHDAMYWYRQDPGQGLRLIYYSQIVNDFQKGDIAEGYSVSREKKESFPLTVTSAQKNPTAFYLCASSDGTGGGTGELFFGEGSRLTVL.

The chain has TRBV9 and TRBJ1-4; 7 nucleotides agree with TRBD1. Per the germline V gene, CDR1 is SGDLS and CDR2 is YYNGEE. The CDR3 totals 14 residues. The V and J ends lost 4 bases and 3 bases, in that order; junction bases with no gene match: 3. The CDR3 loop reads CASSPGQSNEKLFF. The CDR3 bases are TGTGCCAGCAGCCCGGGACAGTCTAATGAAAAACTGTTTTTT.

V and J are TRBV5-6 and TRBJ1-6; D gene ambiguous. The CDR3 contains 12 residues. The germline V gene encodes CDR1 SGHDT and CDR2 YYEEEE. V was trimmed by 0 bases and J by 14 bases, leaving 9 bases between them. CDR3 protein: CASSLAGASLHF. The CDR3 region has the DNA TGTGCCAGCAGCTTGGCCGGAGCATCCCTCCACTTT.

This chain uses TRBV5-6 with TRBJ2-5, with TRBD2 matching over 12 bases. Germline CDR1 and CDR2: SGHDT and YYEEEE. The CDR3 has 16 residues. The trim removed 0 bases at V and 5 bases at J, leaving 5 bases unmatched. CDR3 DNA: TGTGCCAGCAGCTTGGCTAGCGGGGGGGCGGGGGAGACCCAGTACTTC. It codes for CASSLASGGAGETQYF. Together with reference TRBV5-6 and TRBJ2-5, the CDR3 gives the full variable domain: DAGVTQSPTHLIKTRGQQVTLRCSPKSGHDTVSWYQQALGQGPQFIFQYYEEEERQRGNFPDRFSGHQFPNYSSELNVNALLLGDSALYLCASSLASGGAGETQYFGPGTRLLVL.

Comments on this clone: The germline gene is not matched at one end of the junction; a read error may be the cause. This chain connects TRBV7-9 to TRBJ2-5; D might be TRBD1 or TRBD2, each matching 5 bases. The length of the CDR3 is 12 residues. The germline gives CDR1 SEHNR, CDR2 FQNEAQ (reference sequence). The CDR3 DNA is TGTTCCAGCAGCGGCAGGGAAGAGACCCAGTACTTC. Translated: CSSSGREETQYF.

This clone was found a few times. V gene TRBV5-6 combines with J gene TRBJ1-2; D is unclear. V dropped 0 bases and J dropped 4 bases, with 13 bases sitting between them. Germline V gives CDR1 SGHDT, CDR2 YYEEEE. The CDR3 is 15 amino acids. The CDR3 protein is CASSLGQSLAYGYTF. CDR3 bases: TGTGCCAGCAGCTTGGGGCAGTCTTTAGCCTATGGCTACACCTTC. The whole variable domain, remainder taken from reference TRBV5-6 and TRBJ1-2, is DAGVTQSPTHLIKTRGQQVTLRCSPKSGHDTVSWYQQALGQGPQFIFQYYEEEERQRGNFPDRFSGHQFPNYSSELNVNALLLGDSALYLCASSLGQSLAYGYTFGSGTRLTVV.